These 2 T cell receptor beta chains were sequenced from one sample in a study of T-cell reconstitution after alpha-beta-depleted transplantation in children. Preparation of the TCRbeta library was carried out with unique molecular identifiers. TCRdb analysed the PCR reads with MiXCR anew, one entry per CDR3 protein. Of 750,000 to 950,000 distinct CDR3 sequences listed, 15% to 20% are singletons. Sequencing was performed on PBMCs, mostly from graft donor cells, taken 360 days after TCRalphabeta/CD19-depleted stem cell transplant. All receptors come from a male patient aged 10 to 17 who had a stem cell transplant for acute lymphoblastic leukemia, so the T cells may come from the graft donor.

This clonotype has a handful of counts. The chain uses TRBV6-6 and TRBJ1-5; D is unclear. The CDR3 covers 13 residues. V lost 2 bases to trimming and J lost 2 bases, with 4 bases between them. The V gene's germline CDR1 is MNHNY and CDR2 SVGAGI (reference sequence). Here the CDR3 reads CASSYVGNQPQHF. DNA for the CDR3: TGTGCCAGCAGTTACGTGGGCAATCAGCCCCAGCATTTT.

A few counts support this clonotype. CDR3 in amino acids: CSATRTGRDEQYF. The CDR3 bases are TGCAGCGCCACCCGAACAGGGAGGGACGAGCAGTACTTC. This sequence joins TRBV29-1 and TRBJ2-7; maybe TRBD2 (7 bases). V shed 7 bases and J shed 5 bases, with 18 bases lying between them. There are 13 residues in the CDR3. The germline V gene has CDR1 SQVTM and CDR2 ANQGSEA.